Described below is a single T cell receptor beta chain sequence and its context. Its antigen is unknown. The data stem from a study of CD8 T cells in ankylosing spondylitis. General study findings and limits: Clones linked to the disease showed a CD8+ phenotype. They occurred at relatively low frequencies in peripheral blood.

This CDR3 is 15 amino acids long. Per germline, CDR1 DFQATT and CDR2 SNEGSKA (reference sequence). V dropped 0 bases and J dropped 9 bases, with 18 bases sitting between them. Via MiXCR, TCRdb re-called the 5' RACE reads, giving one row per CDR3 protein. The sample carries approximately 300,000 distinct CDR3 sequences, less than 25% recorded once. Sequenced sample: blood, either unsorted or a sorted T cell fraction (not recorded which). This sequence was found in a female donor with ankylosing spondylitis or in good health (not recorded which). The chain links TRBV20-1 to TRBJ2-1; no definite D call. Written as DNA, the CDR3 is TGCAGTGCTAGAGAACCGGGCCTCCCGAAGGGTGAGCAGTTCTTC. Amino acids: CSAREPGLPKGEQFF.